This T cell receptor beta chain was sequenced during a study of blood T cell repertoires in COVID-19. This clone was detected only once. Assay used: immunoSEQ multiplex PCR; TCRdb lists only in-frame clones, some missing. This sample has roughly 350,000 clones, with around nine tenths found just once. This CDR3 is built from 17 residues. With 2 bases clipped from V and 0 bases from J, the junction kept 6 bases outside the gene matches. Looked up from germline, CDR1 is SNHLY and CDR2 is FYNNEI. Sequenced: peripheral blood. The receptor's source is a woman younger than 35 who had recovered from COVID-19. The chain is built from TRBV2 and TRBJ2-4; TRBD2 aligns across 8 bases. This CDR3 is CASSELGLVLAKNIQYF. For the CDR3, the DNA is TGTGCCAGCAGTGAATTGGGACTAGTGCTAGCCAAAAACATTCAGTACTTC.